This T cell receptor (beta chain) was retrieved from a study of T cells in Graves' hyperthyroidism and ophthalmopathy. Study conclusions and caveats: Peripheral blood also featured most of the thyroid clonotypes expanded above 0.001. The model foresaw ophthalmopathy a median 6.5 months prior to onset.

Reasons for excluding patients were uncontrolled infection, other autoimmune disease, pregnancy or lactation. Clinical symptoms, serum thyroxine, TRAb, thyroid ultrasound and orbital computed tomography informed diagnoses. Germline-derived CDR1 and CDR2 are SNHLY and FYNNEI. The CDR3 extends over 9 amino acids. Trimming pared 11 bases from V and 6 bases from J, leaving 8 bases between. This clonotype has at least ten counts. Its antigen is unknown. It was RNA transcripts that yielded the amplified TCR beta CDR3 regions. The HTBI primer set was used in a first-round RT-PCR of the TCR CDR3. Each CDR3 protein is one row after TCRdb ran MiXCR on the multiplex PCR reads. The sample records about 570,000 distinct CDR3 sequences, more than 45% being singletons.

Sequencing used peripheral blood or thyroid tissue (not recorded which). The genes are TRBV2 and TRBJ2-7, with a tentative D call TRBD2 (5 bases). The source is an adult woman with Graves' disease, either hyperthyroidism or ophthalmopathy (not recorded which). CDR3 DNA sequence: TGTGCCGCTGGGAGCGAGCAGTACTTC. This sequence encodes CAAGSEQYF.